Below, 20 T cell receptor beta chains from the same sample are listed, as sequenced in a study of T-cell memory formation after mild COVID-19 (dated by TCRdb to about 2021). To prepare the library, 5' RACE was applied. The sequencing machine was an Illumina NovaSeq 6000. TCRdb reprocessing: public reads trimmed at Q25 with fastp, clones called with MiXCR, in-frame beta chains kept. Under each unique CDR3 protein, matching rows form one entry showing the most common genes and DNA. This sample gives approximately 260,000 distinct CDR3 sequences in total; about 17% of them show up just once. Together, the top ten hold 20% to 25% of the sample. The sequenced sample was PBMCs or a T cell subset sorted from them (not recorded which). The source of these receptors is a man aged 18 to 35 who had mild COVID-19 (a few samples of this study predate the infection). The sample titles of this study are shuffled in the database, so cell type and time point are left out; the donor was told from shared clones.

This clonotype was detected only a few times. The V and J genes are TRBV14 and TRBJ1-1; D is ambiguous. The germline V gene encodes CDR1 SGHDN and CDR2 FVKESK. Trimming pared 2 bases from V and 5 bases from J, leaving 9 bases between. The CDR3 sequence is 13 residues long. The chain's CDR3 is CASSQNLATEAFF. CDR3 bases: TGTGCCAGCAGCCAAAACCTAGCGACTGAAGCTTTCTTT.

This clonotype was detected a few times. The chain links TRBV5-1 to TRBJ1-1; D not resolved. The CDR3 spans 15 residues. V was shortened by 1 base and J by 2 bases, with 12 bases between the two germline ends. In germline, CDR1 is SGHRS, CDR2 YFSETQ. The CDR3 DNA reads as TGCGCCAGCAGCTTGAGCGTCCGGAAAAACACTGAAGCTTTCTTT. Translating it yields CASSLSVRKNTEAFF.

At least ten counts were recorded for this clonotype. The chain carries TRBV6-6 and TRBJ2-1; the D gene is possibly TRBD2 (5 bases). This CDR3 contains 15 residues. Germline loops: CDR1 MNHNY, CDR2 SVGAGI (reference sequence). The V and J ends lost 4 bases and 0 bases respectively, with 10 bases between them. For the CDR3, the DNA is TGTGCCAGCAGTTTTTCGGGGAGCTCCTACAATGAGCAGTTCTTC. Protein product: CASSFSGSSYNEQFF.

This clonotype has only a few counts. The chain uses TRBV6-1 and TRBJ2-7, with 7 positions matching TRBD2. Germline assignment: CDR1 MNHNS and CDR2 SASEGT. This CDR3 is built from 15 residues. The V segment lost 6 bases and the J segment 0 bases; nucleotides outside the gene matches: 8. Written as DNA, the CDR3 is TGTGCCAGCAGGGTCGGGGTAGCGGGCTCCTACGAGCAGTACTTC. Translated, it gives CASRVGVAGSYEQYF.

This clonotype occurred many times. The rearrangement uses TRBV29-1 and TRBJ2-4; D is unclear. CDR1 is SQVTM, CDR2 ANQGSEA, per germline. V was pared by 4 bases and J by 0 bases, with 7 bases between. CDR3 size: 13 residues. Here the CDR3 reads CSVVRVAKNIQYF. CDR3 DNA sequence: TGCAGCGTTGTACGTGTAGCCAAAAACATTCAGTACTTC.

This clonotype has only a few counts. The DNA for the CDR3 is TGTGCCAGCAGTTTAGGGCAGGACTTCAATCAGCCCCAGCATTTT. This encodes CASSLGQDFNQPQHF. The chain uses TRBV12-3 or TRBV12-4 and TRBJ1-5; no clear D. Trimming took off 1 base at V and 3 bases at J, with 10 bases between the two ends. CDR3 length equals 15 residues.

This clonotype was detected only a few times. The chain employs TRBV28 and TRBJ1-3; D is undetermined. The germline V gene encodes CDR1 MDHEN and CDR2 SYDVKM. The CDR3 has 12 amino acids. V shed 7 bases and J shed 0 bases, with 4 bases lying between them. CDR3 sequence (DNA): TGTGCCAGCAAAAGCTCTGGAAACACCATATATTTT. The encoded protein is CASKSSGNTIYF.

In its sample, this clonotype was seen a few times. The CDR3 DNA follows: TGTGCCAGCAGTGAGGGTGGGACAGGGAAAAACATTCAGTACTTC. Protein: CASSEGGTGKNIQYF. The rearrangement uses TRBV25-1 and TRBJ2-4; 9 nucleotides align to TRBD1. V lost 3 bases and J lost 4; bases outside the gene matches: 4. Germline V gene data show CDR1 as MGHDK and CDR2 as SYGVNS. The CDR3 loop spans 15 amino acids.

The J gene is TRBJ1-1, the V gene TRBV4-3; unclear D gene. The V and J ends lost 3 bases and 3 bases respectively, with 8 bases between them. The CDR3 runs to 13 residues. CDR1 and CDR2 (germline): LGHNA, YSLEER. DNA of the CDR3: TGCGCCAGCAGCCATCGGGGATACACTGAAGCTTTCTTT. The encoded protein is CASSHRGYTEAFF.

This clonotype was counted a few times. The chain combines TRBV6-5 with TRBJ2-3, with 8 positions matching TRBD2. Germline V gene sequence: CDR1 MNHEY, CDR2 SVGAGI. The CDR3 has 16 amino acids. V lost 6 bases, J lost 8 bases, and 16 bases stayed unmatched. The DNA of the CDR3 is TGTGCCAGCAGAAACCTCCGGGGGGGGCTCCTAAGTACGCAGTATTTT. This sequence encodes CASRNLRGGLLSTQYF.

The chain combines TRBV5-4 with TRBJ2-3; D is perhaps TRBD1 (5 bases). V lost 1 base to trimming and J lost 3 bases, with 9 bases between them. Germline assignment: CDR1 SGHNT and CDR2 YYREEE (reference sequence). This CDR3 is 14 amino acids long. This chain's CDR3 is CASSLWKGTDTQYF. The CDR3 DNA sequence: TGTGCCAGCAGCTTGTGGAAGGGGACAGATACGCAGTATTTT. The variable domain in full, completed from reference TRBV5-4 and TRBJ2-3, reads ETGVTQSPTHLIKTRGQQVTLRCSSQSGHNTVSWYQQALGQGPQFIFQYYREEENGRGNFPPRFSGLQFPNYSSELNVNALELDDSALYLCASSLWKGTDTQYFGPGTRLTVL.

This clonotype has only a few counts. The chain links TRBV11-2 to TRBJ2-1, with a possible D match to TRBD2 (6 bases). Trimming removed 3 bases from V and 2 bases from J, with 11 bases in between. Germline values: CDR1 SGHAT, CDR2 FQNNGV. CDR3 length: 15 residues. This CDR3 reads CASSFLLAAYNEQFF. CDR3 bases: TGTGCCAGCAGCTTCTTATTAGCGGCCTACAATGAGCAGTTCTTC.

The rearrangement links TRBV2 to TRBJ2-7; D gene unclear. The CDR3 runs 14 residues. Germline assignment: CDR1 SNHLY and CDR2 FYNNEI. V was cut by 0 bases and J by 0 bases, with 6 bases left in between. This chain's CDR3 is CASSEAPVSYEQYV. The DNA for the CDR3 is TGTGCCAGCAGTGAAGCGCCGGTCTCCTACGAGCAGTACGTC.

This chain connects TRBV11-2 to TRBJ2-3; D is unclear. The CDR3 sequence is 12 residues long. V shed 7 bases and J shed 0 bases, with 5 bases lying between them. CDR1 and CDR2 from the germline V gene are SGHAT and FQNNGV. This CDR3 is CASTLSTDTQYF. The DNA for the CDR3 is TGTGCCAGCACCCTAAGCACAGATACGCAGTATTTT.

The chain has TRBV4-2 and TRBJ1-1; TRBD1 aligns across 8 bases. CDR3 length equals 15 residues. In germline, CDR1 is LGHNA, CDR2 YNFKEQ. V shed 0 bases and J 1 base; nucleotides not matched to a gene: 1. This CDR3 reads CASSQDRGRNTEAFF. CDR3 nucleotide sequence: TGTGCCAGCAGCCAAGACAGGGGGCGGAACACTGAAGCTTTCTTT.

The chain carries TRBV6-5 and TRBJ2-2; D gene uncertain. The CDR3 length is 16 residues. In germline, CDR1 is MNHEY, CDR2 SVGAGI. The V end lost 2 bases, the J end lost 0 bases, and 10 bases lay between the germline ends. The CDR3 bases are TGTGCCAGCAGTTACCTTGGCCCCCCGAACACCGGGGAGCTGTTTTTT. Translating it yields CASSYLGPPNTGELFF.

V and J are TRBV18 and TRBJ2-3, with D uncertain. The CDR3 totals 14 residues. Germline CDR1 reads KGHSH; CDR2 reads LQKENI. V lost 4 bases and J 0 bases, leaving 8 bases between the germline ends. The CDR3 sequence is CASSRGQSTDTQYF. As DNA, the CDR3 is TGTGCCAGCTCACGAGGCCAGAGCACAGATACGCAGTATTTT.

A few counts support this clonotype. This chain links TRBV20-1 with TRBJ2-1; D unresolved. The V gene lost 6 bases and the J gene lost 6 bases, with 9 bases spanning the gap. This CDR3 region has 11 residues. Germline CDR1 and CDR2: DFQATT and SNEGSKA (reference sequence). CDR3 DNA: TGCAGTGCACCCCACGTCAATGAGCAGTTCTTC. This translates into CSAPHVNEQFF.

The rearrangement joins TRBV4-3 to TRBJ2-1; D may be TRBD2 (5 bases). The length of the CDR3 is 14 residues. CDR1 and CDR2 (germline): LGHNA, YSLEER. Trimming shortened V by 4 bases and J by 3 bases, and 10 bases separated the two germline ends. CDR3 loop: CASSPTIYYNEQFF. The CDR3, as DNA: TGCGCCAGCAGCCCGACTATCTACTACAATGAGCAGTTCTTC.

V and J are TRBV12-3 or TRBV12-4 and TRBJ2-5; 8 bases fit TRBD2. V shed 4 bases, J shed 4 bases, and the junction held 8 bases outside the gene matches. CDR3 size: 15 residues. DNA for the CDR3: TGTGCCAGCAGTTCCCAGGCGGGGGGCTTAGAGACCCAGTACTTC. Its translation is CASSSQAGGLETQYF.